The 6 T cell receptor beta chains below all came from one sample that was sequenced in a study of T cell clonotyping in hematopoietic cell transplantation. TCRdb's copy holds only in-frame clones and misses some; the assay was immunoSEQ multiplex PCR. Of about 16,000 clones in the sample, 70% to 75% were seen once. The sample taken for sequencing was peripheral blood mononuclear cells. Receptor source: a woman aged 60-70 years in good health. Some clones in this sample may be carry-over from other donors' samples.

This sequence joins TRBV5-8 and TRBJ1-5; 10 bases line up with TRBD1. Germline assignment: CDR1 SGHTS and CDR2 YDEGEE. The CDR3 totals 18 residues. The junction had 9 bases not matched to a gene; V was cut back by 2 bases and J by 1 base. The CDR3 sequence is CASSLGQGGLESNQPQHF. CDR3 coding DNA: TGTGCCAGCAGCTTAGGACAGGGGGGTCTAGAAAGCAATCAGCCCCAGCATTTT. The complete variable domain, with remaining parts taken from reference TRBV5-8 and TRBJ1-5, reads EAGVTQSPTHLIKTRGQQATLRCSPISGHTSVYWYQQALGLGLQFLLWYDEGEERNRGNFPPRFSGRQFPNYSSELNVNALELEDSALYLCASSLGQGGLESNQPQHFGDGTRLSIL.

The chain combines TRBV9 with TRBJ1-5; TRBD1 matches 9 bases. The ends lost 2 bases at V and 7 bases at J; junction bases unmatched: 4. The CDR3 runs 14 residues. Per the germline V gene, CDR1 is SGDLS and CDR2 is YYNGEE. CDR3 sequence reads: CASSVGDREQPQHF. CDR3 DNA: TGTGCCAGCAGCGTTGGGGACAGGGAACAGCCCCAGCATTTT. Together with reference TRBV9 and TRBJ1-5, the CDR3 gives the full variable domain: DSGVTQTPKHLITATGQRVTLRCSPRSGDLSVYWYQQSLDQGLQFLIQYYNGEERAKGNILERFSAQQFPDLHSELNLSSLELGDSALYFCASSVGDREQPQHFGDGTRLSIL.

The chain is built from TRBV19 and TRBJ2-7; tentatively, D is TRBD2 (6 bases). From germline, CDR1 is LNHDA and CDR2 SQIVND (reference sequence). The V and J ends lost 5 bases and 0 bases respectively, with 14 bases between them. The CDR3 is made up of 15 amino acids. The CDR3, as DNA: TGTGCCAGTAGTTCCCCGGGAGAGGTCTCCTACGAGCAGTACTTC. Its translation: CASSSPGEVSYEQYF.

This clone has a single count. The V and J genes are TRBV7-2 and TRBJ2-7; D is unclear. Trimming took off 5 bases at V and 1 base at J, with 9 bases between the two ends. The CDR3 length is 13 residues. CDR1 is SGHTA, CDR2 FQGNSA, per germline. The CDR3 spells CASSPPASYEQYF. The CDR3 region has the DNA TGTGCCAGCAGCCCCCCCGCGTCCTACGAGCAGTACTTC.

The V gene is TRBV15, the J gene TRBJ1-1; 7 bases match TRBD1. This CDR3 has 15 residues. The trim removed 3 bases at V and 1 base at J, leaving 5 bases unmatched. Germline V lookup: CDR1 LNHNV, CDR2 YYDKDF (reference sequence). The CDR3, as DNA: TGTGCCACCAGCAGGACGGGACAGACGAACACTGAAGCTTTCTTT. The encoded protein is CATSRTGQTNTEAFF.

This clone was seen a handful of times. The chain joins TRBV2 to TRBJ1-5; no reliable D call. The CDR3 spans 14 residues. The V end was cut by 6 bases, the J end by 0 bases, with 9 bases between. Germline lookup yields CDR1 SNHLY and CDR2 FYNNEI. The CDR3 sequence: CASSRLNSNQPQHF. CDR3 sequence (DNA): TGTGCCAGCAGCAGACTGAATAGCAATCAGCCCCAGCATTTT.